The 14 T cell receptor beta chains listed next were all sequenced from one sample in a study of persistence of HIV-infected CD4 T cells (dated by TCRdb to between 2020 and 2021). TCRbeta repertoires were sequenced from genomic DNA with the immunoSEQ hsTCRB assay version 4 in survey mode. This immuneACCESS table, as held by TCRdb, lists in-frame sequences with V and J called but not all clones. Of the missing ones, under half trace to an unresolved V gene in checked studies; the others have no known cause. The sample table lists about 36,000 clones, 70% to 90% of them with a count of one. Clones ranked in the top ten supply about 5% of the sample. For these TCRs, the target antigens are not known. Read against the paper, the sample's treatment or condition label means: suppressive antiretroviral therapy. Cells were stimulated with a pool of overlapping HIV-1 Gag 15-mer peptides at 0.9 to 1 ug per peptide per mL. Memory CD4+ T cells that did not respond, being CD40L-negative, CD69-negative and CD45RO-high, were sorted as memory populations depleted of antigen-responding cells.

The material sequenced was cultured CD4+ T cells from PBMCs, taken from a patient who received antiretroviral therapy. The intended sense of this specimen's cell subset or site label: CD40L-CD69- CD45RO-high memory CD4 T cells not responding to Gag peptides. All receptors come from an adult with HIV. The donor label of this sample is uncertain.

The chain combines TRBV30 with TRBJ2-3; 7 bases are shared with TRBD1. From germline, CDR1 is GTSNPN and CDR2 SVGIG (reference sequence). The ends lost 4 bases at V and 3 bases at J; junction bases unmatched: 19. The CDR3 totals 18 residues. The CDR3 DNA is TGTGCCTGGACCCTGGTCGGCTCGCGAGGGGGCCGTACAGATACGCAGTATTTT. It yields the protein CAWTLVGSRGGRTDTQYF.

This clone appeared once. V and J are TRBV10-1 and TRBJ2-7; possible D gene TRBD2, 6 bases. The V gene's germline CDR1 is WNHNN and CDR2 SYGVQD (reference sequence). The length of the CDR3 is 13 residues. V dropped 6 bases and J dropped 0 bases, with 9 bases sitting between them. The CDR3 reads CASRAGSSYEQYF. Here the CDR3 DNA reads TGCGCCAGCAGGGCCGGGAGCTCCTACGAGCAGTACTTC.

The chain links TRBV25-1 to TRBJ1-4, with D tentatively TRBD1 (5 bases). The CDR3 spans 14 residues. Germline loops: CDR1 MGHDK, CDR2 SYGVNS. Between the trimmed V and J ends, which lost 5 bases and 3 bases, there was a span of 10 bases. The CDR3 loop is CASSQQVANEKLFF. The CDR3 region has the DNA TGTGCCAGCAGTCAACAGGTGGCTAATGAAAAACTGTTTTTT.

The chain joins TRBV28 to TRBJ2-4; 10 nucleotides align to TRBD2. This CDR3 spans 17 amino acids. Germline loops: CDR1 MDHEN, CDR2 SYDVKM. V shed 1 base and J 8 bases; nucleotides not matched to a gene: 11. The CDR3 region has the DNA TGTGCCAGCAGTTTATATATGGGAGGAGCGGGGGGGCACATTCAGTACTTC. Residues: CASSLYMGGAGGHIQYF.

The V and J genes are TRBV6-5 and TRBJ2-3; 10 nucleotides agree with TRBD1. V shed 5 bases and J 6 bases; nucleotides not matched to a gene: 8. The CDR3 length is 15 residues. Looked up from germline, CDR1 is MNHEY and CDR2 is SVGAGI. CDR3 loop: CASSRATGGSDTQYF. DNA for the CDR3: TGTGCCAGCAGTCGGGCGACAGGGGGCAGTGATACGCAGTATTTT.

J is TRBJ1-2 and V is TRBV16; the D is unclear. From germline, CDR1 is KGHSY and CDR2 FQNENV. CDR3 size: 15 residues. With 2 bases removed from V and 4 bases from J, the gap between germline ends came to 14 bases. CDR3 amino acids: CASSQHQQSPYGYTF. CDR3 nucleotide sequence: TGTGCCAGCAGCCAACATCAGCAGAGTCCCTATGGCTACACCTTC. The complete variable domain, with remaining parts taken from reference TRBV16 and TRBJ1-2, reads GEEVAQTPKHLVRGEGQKAKLYCAPIKGHSYVFWYQQVLKNEFKFLISFQNENVFDETGMPKERFSAKCLPNSPCSLEIQATKLEDSAVYFCASSQHQQSPYGYTFGSGTRLTVV.

V and J are TRBV29-1 and TRBJ1-2; possible D gene TRBD1, 5 bases. The CDR3 loop spans 13 amino acids. V lost 5 bases, J lost 6 bases, and 16 bases lay in between. The V gene's germline CDR1 is SQVTM and CDR2 ANQGSEA. The chain's CDR3 is CSVIGDLLDGYTF. The CDR3 region has the DNA TGCAGCGTTATTGGGGACCTACTCGATGGCTACACCTTC.

The rearrangement links TRBV19 to TRBJ2-1, with D possibly matching TRBD2 (5 bases). Deletions cut 3 bases from V and 0 bases from J, with 9 bases between. Germline loops: CDR1 LNHDA, CDR2 SQIVND (reference sequence). The CDR3 length is 15 residues. CDR3 residues: CASSIPGSSYNEQFF. The DNA for the CDR3 is TGTGCCAGTAGTATCCCGGGGAGCTCCTACAATGAGCAGTTCTTC.

This chain uses TRBV23-1 with TRBJ1-2; 7 bases align to TRBD1. TRBV23-1 is treated as an ORF (open reading frame) with a function not yet certain. J gave up 3 bases and V 5 bases, and 6 bases lay outside the gene matches. CDR3 size: 14 residues. CDR3 coding DNA: TGCGCCAGCAGTGCGGGACAGTCCGACTATGGCTACACCTTC. The encoded protein is CASSAGQSDYGYTF.

V is TRBV9 and J is TRBJ1-6; 8 bases align to TRBD1. The CDR3 length is 15 residues. After removal of 4 bases from V and 8 bases from J, the junction contained 8 bases not matched to a gene. Germline CDR1 reads SGDLS; CDR2 reads YYNGEE. CDR3 residues: CASSPETGEHSPLHF. CDR3 sequence (DNA): TGTGCCAGCAGCCCCGAGACAGGGGAGCATTCACCCCTCCACTTT.

On this clone itself: The same CDR3 arises from other DNA sequences in this sample as well. This rearrangement joins TRBV18 to TRBJ1-1; D perhaps matches TRBD1 (6 bases). CDR1 and CDR2 (germline): KGHSH, LQKENI. This CDR3 is built from 17 residues. The V gene lost 0 bases and the J gene lost 1 base, with 15 bases spanning the gap. Written as DNA, the CDR3 is TGTGCCAGCTCACCACCGGGGGGCAGAGGGGCGAACACTGAAGCTTTCTTT. Its translation: CASSPPGGRGANTEAFF. Variable domain in full (rest from reference TRBV18 and TRBJ1-1): NAGVMQNPRHLVRRRGQEARLRCSPMKGHSHVYWYRQLPEEGLKFMVYLQKENIIDESGMPKERFSAEFPKEGPSILRIQQVVRGDSAAYFCASSPPGGRGANTEAFFGQGTRLTVV.

The V gene is TRBV6-5, the J gene TRBJ2-3, with D perhaps TRBD2 (5 bases). Germline V lookup: CDR1 MNHEY, CDR2 SVGAGI. The V end lost 8 bases, the J end lost 2 bases, and 8 bases lay between the germline ends. This CDR3 has 12 amino acids. CDR3 sequence (DNA): TGTGCCAGCGGGGAGTACACAGATACGCAGTATTTT. Translation gives CASGEYTDTQYF.

The CDR3 DNA reads as TGTGCCAGCAGAGACTCCAGGGGTCGGAGAAGTGAAAAACTGTTTTTT. This sequence encodes CASRDSRGRRSEKLFF. The V and J genes are TRBV28 and TRBJ1-4, with D possibly TRBD1 on 6 matching bases. Germline lookup yields CDR1 MDHEN and CDR2 SYDVKM. V lost 6 bases and J 7 bases, leaving 21 bases between the germline ends. CDR3 length: 16 amino acids.

The rearrangement links TRBV9 to TRBJ2-3, with 8 bases identical to TRBD2. Germline V CDR1 and CDR2: SGDLS, YYNGEE. V shed 4 bases, J shed 2 bases, and the junction held 6 bases outside the gene matches. The CDR3 is 15 amino acids. DNA for the CDR3: TGTGCCAGCAGCCCTCGCGGGGGGCTCACAGATACGCAGTATTTT. Translated: CASSPRGGLTDTQYF.